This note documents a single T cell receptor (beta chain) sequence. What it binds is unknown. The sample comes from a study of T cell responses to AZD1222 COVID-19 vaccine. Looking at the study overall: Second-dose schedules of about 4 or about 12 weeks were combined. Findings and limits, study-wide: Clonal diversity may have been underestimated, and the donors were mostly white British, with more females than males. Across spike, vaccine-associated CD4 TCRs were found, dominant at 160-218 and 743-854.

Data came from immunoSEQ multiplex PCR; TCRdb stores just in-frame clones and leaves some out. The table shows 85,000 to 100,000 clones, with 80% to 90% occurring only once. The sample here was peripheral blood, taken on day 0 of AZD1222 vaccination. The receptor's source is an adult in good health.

CDR3 coding DNA: TGTGCCAGTAGGCCCGGGACAGCTTACAATCAGCCCCAGCATTTT. This encodes CASRPGTAYNQPQHF. The rearrangement links TRBV19 to TRBJ1-5, with TRBD1 matching over 7 bases. Germline CDR1 LNHDA, CDR2 SQIVND (reference sequence). The CDR3 is 15 amino acids. The J segment lost 3 bases and the V segment lost 6 bases, leaving 8 bases of the junction unmatched.